This T cell receptor (beta chain) was found in a study of blood T cell repertoires in COVID-19. About the study: Italy, Spain and the United States were the sources of the convalescent and acute COVID-19 samples. The analysed material was cDNA or gDNA that came from T cells, B-cell-depleted T cells, or PBMCs.

The assay was immunoSEQ multiplex PCR, and TCRdb's table has in-frame clones only and misses some. The profile shows almost 350,000 clones, approximately 89% of them singletons. The Seattle patients, enrolled during active infection, were followed longitudinally. The V gene's germline CDR1 is SGHTA and CDR2 FQGTGA. The CDR3 spans 16 residues. Trimming shortened V by 0 bases and J by 1 base, and 10 bases separated the two germline ends. The sequence was obtained from a woman aged 60-75 years with COVID-19, enrolled during active disease. The sample consisted of peripheral blood. The chain employs TRBV7-3 and TRBJ1-3; a weak D match, TRBD1 (5 bases). This chain's CDR3 is CASSLTGGESGNTIYF. The CDR3 DNA is TGTGCCAGCAGCTTAACCGGGGGTGAATCTGGAAACACCATATATTTT. The full variable domain, completed using reference TRBV7-3 and TRBJ1-3, is GAGVSQTPSNKVTEKGKYVELRCDPISGHTALYWYRQSLGQGPEFLIYFQGTGAADDSGLPNDRFFAVRPEGSVSTLKIQRTERGDSAVYLCASSLTGGESGNTIYFGEGSWLTVV.